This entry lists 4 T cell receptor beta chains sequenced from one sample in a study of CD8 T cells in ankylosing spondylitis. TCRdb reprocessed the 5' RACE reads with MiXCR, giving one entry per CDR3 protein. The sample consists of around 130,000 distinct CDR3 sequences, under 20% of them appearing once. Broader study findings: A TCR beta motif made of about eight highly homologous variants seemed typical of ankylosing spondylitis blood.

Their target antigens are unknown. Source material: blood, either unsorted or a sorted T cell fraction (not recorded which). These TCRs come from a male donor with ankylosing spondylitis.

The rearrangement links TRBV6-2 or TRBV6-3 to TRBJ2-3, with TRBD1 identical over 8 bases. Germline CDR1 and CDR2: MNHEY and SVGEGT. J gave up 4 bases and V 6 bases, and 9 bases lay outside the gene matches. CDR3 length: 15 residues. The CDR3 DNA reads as TGTGCCAGCAGCCCTGGACAGGGAGAGGCAGATACGCAGTATTTT. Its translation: CASSPGQGEADTQYF.

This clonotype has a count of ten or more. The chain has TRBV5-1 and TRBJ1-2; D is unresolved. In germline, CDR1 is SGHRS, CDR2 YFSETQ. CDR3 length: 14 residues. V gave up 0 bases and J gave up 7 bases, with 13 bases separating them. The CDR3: CASSLEVALRGYTF. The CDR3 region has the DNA TGCGCCAGCAGCTTGGAGGTCGCCTTACGTGGCTACACCTTC.

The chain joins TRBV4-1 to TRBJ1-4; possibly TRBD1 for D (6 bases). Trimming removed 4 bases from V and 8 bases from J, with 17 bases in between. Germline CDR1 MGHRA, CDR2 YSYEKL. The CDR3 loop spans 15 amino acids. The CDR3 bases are TGCGCCAGCAGCCGAAGGGGGGGGCTAAGGGAAAAACTGTTTTTT. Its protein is CASSRRGGLREKLFF.

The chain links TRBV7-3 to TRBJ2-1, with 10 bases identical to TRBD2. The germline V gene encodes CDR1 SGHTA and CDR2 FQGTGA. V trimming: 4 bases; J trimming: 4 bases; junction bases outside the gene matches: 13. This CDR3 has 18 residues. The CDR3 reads CASSSGATSGERYNEQFF. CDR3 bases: TGTGCCAGCAGCTCTGGGGCAACTAGCGGGGAGAGGTACAATGAGCAGTTCTTC.